The 27 T cell receptor beta chains below all came from one sample that was sequenced in a study of T cell repertoires in cytomegalovirus infection. TCRdb redid the calling of the reads with MiXCR, one entry per CDR3 protein. Among roughly 120,000 distinct CDR3 sequences listed, 32% were seen once. Antigens of these TCRs are unknown. Sequencing was performed on CD8+ T cells from cultured PBMCs, taken from culture after CMV antigen stimulation. These receptors all stem from a human donor in good health (CMV status not recorded). Some clones in this sample may be carry-over from other donors' samples.

The sample holds one count of this clonotype. CDR3 DNA sequence: TGCGCCAGCAGCCAAGTGACGGACTACGAGCAGTACTTC. Protein product: CASSQVTDYEQYF. This sequence joins TRBV4-1 and TRBJ2-7; D gene ambiguous. V gave up 1 base and J gave up 3 bases, with 7 bases separating them. The CDR3 length is 13 residues. Germline V gene sequence: CDR1 MGHRA, CDR2 YSYEKL.

This clonotype was found once. V is TRBV24-1 and J is TRBJ1-5; D is ambiguous. The germline V and J ends were trimmed by 5 bases and 6 bases, with 10 bases remaining between them. This CDR3 spans 13 amino acids. CDR1 is KGHDR, CDR2 SFDVKD, per germline. CDR3: CATSAGNAQPQHF. The DNA for the CDR3 is TGTGCCACCAGTGCCGGGAATGCTCAGCCCCAGCATTTT.

This clonotype has at least ten counts. The chain couples TRBV7-2 to TRBJ1-6, with D possibly TRBD1 on 6 matching bases. Germline assignment: CDR1 SGHTA and CDR2 FQGNSA. This CDR3 has 15 residues. The germline V and J ends were trimmed by 1 base and 10 bases, with 14 bases remaining between them. CDR3 nucleotide sequence: TGTGCCAGCAGCTTAGACCCAGGGGCGGGATCACCCCTCCACTTT. Encoded protein: CASSLDPGAGSPLHF.

This chain joins TRBV12-3 or TRBV12-4 and TRBJ1-1; maybe TRBD1 (6 bases). Trimming removed 6 bases at V and 7 bases at J, with 12 bases between. This CDR3 has 12 residues. The CDR3 bases are TGTGCCAGCAGAGGACAGTCCGTTGAAGCTTTCTTT. Translating gives CASRGQSVEAFF.

The gene calls are TRBV12-3 or TRBV12-4 and TRBJ1-1, with D uncertain. Trimming cost V 3 bases and J 6 bases, with 11 bases left between them. CDR3 length equals 13 residues. The DNA of the CDR3 is TGTGCCAGCAGTTTGGGCCCGTTAGCTGAAGCTTTCTTT. The encoded protein is CASSLGPLAEAFF.

This chain connects TRBV7-9 to TRBJ2-7; D tentatively reads TRBD1 or TRBD2 (5 bases each). V was clipped by 5 bases and J by 3 bases, with 17 bases between them. Germline values: CDR1 SEHNR, CDR2 FQNEAQ (reference sequence). The CDR3 is 15 amino acids. The CDR3 DNA is TGTGCCAGCAGCCCCGCCGAGGGGACGAACTACGAGCAGTACTTC. It is translated as CASSPAEGTNYEQYF.

The chain links TRBV4-2 to TRBJ2-7; D is undetermined. Germline values: CDR1 LGHNA, CDR2 YNFKEQ. V shed 0 bases and J shed 5 bases, with 20 bases lying between them. This CDR3 has 17 amino acids. CDR3 protein: CASSQDGPDSGDDEQYF. The CDR3 nucleotides read TGTGCCAGCAGCCAAGATGGCCCCGATTCGGGTGACGACGAGCAGTACTTC.

CDR3 bases: TGCAGCGTTGAAGACCTCGGGGGCGGGGACACTGAAGCTTTCTTT. Translated, it gives CSVEDLGGGDTEAFF. The chain uses TRBV29-1 and TRBJ1-1; D is perhaps TRBD1 (6 bases). The CDR3 has 15 residues. Trimming shortened V by 0 bases and J by 3 bases, and 14 bases separated the two germline ends. The germline V gene has CDR1 SQVTM and CDR2 ANQGSEA.

The J gene is TRBJ1-4, the V gene TRBV6-2 or TRBV6-3; D not resolved. Trimming took 4 bases from V and 7 from J, leaving 10 bases between them. CDR1 and CDR2 from the germline V gene are MNHEY and SVGEGT. CDR3 length: 13 amino acids. CDR3: CASSFRPTEKLFF. The CDR3 region has the DNA TGTGCCAGCAGTTTCCGTCCTACTGAAAAACTGTTTTTT.

This clonotype was counted between two and nine times. The J gene is TRBJ1-4, the V gene TRBV6-6; perhaps TRBD1 as D (5 bases). The length of the CDR3 is 14 residues. Trimming left V 11 bases short and J 7 bases short, with 20 bases between. CDR1 and CDR2 (germline): MNHNY, SVGAGI (reference sequence). The CDR3 DNA is TGTGCCTCATGCCGGGGGATGGCGGGTGAAAAACTGTTTTTT. As protein: CASCRGMAGEKLFF.

This clonotype has a handful of counts. The chain recombines TRBV7-9 with TRBJ2-3; D could derive from TRBD1 or TRBD2 (5 bases each). Germline values: CDR1 SEHNR, CDR2 FQNEAQ (reference sequence). The V end lost 2 bases, the J end lost 2 bases, and 14 bases lay between the germline ends. The CDR3 contains 16 residues. Here the CDR3 reads CASSLRWGTTTDTQYF. The CDR3 nucleotides read TGTGCCAGCAGCTTAAGGTGGGGGACGACCACAGATACGCAGTATTTT.

This chain links TRBV19 with TRBJ1-1; D might be TRBD1 (6 bases). From germline, CDR1 is LNHDA and CDR2 SQIVND (reference sequence). Between the trimmed V and J ends, which lost 5 bases and 2 bases, there was a span of 21 bases. CDR3 length: 17 amino acids. The CDR3 bases are TGTGCCAGTAGTGCCCTGGTCTCAACGGGACATAACACTGAAGCTTTCTTT. As protein: CASSALVSTGHNTEAFF.

The J gene is TRBJ1-6, the V gene TRBV28, with D possibly TRBD1 on 6 matching bases. V was pared by 3 bases and J by 3 bases, with 15 bases between. CDR1 is MDHEN and CDR2 is SYDVKM in the germline V gene. The CDR3 runs to 17 residues. The CDR3 DNA reads TGTGCCAGCAGTTTGGGGGCAGGGGCGGTCTATAATTCACCCCTCCACTTT. Translation gives CASSLGAGAVYNSPLHF.

This clonotype was seen ten or more times. The CDR3 DNA reads TGTGCCAGCAGCCAAGGCAATGAGCAGTTCTTC. Its translation: CASSQGNEQFF. The V gene is TRBV3-1, the J gene TRBJ2-1; D is ambiguous. The length of the CDR3 is 11 residues. The germline CDR1 and CDR2 sequences are LGHDT and YNNKEL (reference sequence). V lost 1 base and J lost 6, with 1 base in between.

This clonotype was observed a handful of times. The chain recombines TRBV7-2 with TRBJ2-2; D may be TRBD1 or TRBD2 (7 bases each). Germline-derived CDR1 and CDR2 are SGHTA and FQGNSA. With 0 bases removed from V and 0 bases from J, the gap between germline ends came to 14 bases. The CDR3 loop spans 18 amino acids. CDR3 sequence reads: CASSLAQGGFANTGELFF. Written as DNA, the CDR3 is TGTGCCAGCAGCTTAGCGCAGGGGGGGTTCGCGAACACCGGGGAGCTGTTTTTT.

The chain uses TRBV18 and TRBJ2-5; D is unclear. The CDR3 length is 14 residues. The V gene's germline CDR1 is KGHSH and CDR2 LQKENI. Trimming shortened V by 2 bases and J by 5 bases, and 12 bases separated the two germline ends. In DNA form, the CDR3 reads TGTGCCAGCTCACCAGTACCTAGGTCGGAGACCCAGTACTTC. Its translation: CASSPVPRSETQYF. The full variable domain, completed using reference TRBV18 and TRBJ2-5, is NAGVMQNPRHLVRRRGQEARLRCSPMKGHSHVYWYRQLPEEGLKFMVYLQKENIIDESGMPKERFSAEFPKEGPSILRIQQVVRGDSAAYFCASSPVPRSETQYFGPGTRLLVL.

The chain is built from TRBV4-1 and TRBJ1-1; no firm D call. The CDR3 is 12 residues long. V shed 6 bases and J shed 11 bases, with 16 bases lying between them. In germline, CDR1 is MGHRA, CDR2 YSYEKL. The CDR3 here is CASSLSGVVAFF. As DNA, the CDR3 is TGCGCCAGCAGTCTATCGGGAGTTGTTGCTTTCTTT.

The CDR3 DNA reads as TGTGCCAGCCGTCCGACGTGGACCTACGAGCAGTACTTC. Amino acids: CASRPTWTYEQYF. V usage is TRBV2 and J usage is TRBJ2-7; D gene ambiguous. The CDR3 is made up of 13 amino acids. Trimming took off 8 bases at V and 2 bases at J, with 13 bases between the two ends. The germline V gene has CDR1 SNHLY and CDR2 FYNNEI.

This clonotype was observed a handful of times. V gene TRBV7-6 combines with J gene TRBJ2-7; no firm D call. The CDR3 sequence is 13 residues long. Germline values: CDR1 SGHVS, CDR2 FNYEAQ. Trimming took off 5 bases at V and 1 base at J, with 9 bases between the two ends. The chain's CDR3 is CASSPRTSYEQYF. CDR3 in DNA: TGTGCCAGCAGCCCGCGAACATCCTACGAGCAGTACTTC.

The chain couples TRBV10-3 to TRBJ2-3; no firm D call. CDR3 length equals 15 residues. Germline assignment: CDR1 ENHRY and CDR2 SYGVKD. V was pared by 0 bases and J by 5 bases, with 12 bases between. The CDR3 nucleotides read TGTGCCATCAGTGAGTCGATTTCAGAAGGAGATACGCAGTATTTT. It yields the protein CAISESISEGDTQYF.

The chain uses TRBV4-1 and TRBJ1-5; 7 nucleotides agree with TRBD1. Germline V lookup: CDR1 MGHRA, CDR2 YSYEKL. Losses at the gene ends were 1 base for V and 0 bases for J; bases not matched to a gene: 6. The CDR3 extends over 17 amino acids. This CDR3 reads CASSQGTGVDSNQPQHF. The CDR3 DNA reads TGCGCCAGCAGCCAAGGAACAGGGGTAGATAGCAATCAGCCCCAGCATTTT.

This clonotype was seen a few times. The genes are TRBV28 and TRBJ1-1; possible D gene TRBD1, 6 bases. The CDR3 extends over 17 amino acids. Germline CDR1 MDHEN, CDR2 SYDVKM. V lost 6 bases and J lost 1, with 21 bases in between. Here the CDR3 reads CASSLNRQVGSNTEAFF. The CDR3 DNA reads TGTGCCAGCAGCTTGAATAGACAGGTGGGGTCGAACACTGAAGCTTTCTTT. Full variable domain (remainder filled in from reference TRBV28 and TRBJ1-1): DVKVTQSSRYLVKRTGEKVFLECVQDMDHENMFWYRQDPGLGLRLIYFSYDVKMKEKGDIPEGYSVSREKKERFSLILESASTNQTSMYLCASSLNRQVGSNTEAFFGQGTRLTVV.

The rearrangement joins TRBV15 to TRBJ2-4; the match to TRBD1 covers 9 bases. The trim removed 5 bases at V and 1 base at J, leaving 6 bases unmatched. Germline lookup yields CDR1 LNHNV and CDR2 YYDKDF (reference sequence). The CDR3 loop spans 16 amino acids. In nucleotides, the CDR3 is TGTGCCACCAGCTCCCGGACAGGGGAGGCCAAAAACATTCAGTACTTC. Its translation: CATSSRTGEAKNIQYF.

This clonotype was seen only a few times. The V gene is TRBV7-6, the J gene TRBJ2-7, with a possible D match to TRBD1 (6 bases). In germline, CDR1 is SGHVS, CDR2 FNYEAQ. V lost 3 bases, J lost 5 bases, and 14 bases lay in between. This CDR3 spans 14 amino acids. This chain's CDR3 is CASSLMAGVDEQYF. The CDR3 nucleotides read TGTGCCAGCAGCTTGATGGCAGGGGTCGACGAGCAGTACTTC.

This chain joins TRBV12-3 or TRBV12-4 and TRBJ2-7; TRBD1 aligns across 11 bases. CDR3 size: 17 residues. V lost 0 bases to trimming and J lost 3 bases; unmatched junction nucleotides: 7. The DNA for the CDR3 is TGTGCCAGCAGTTTAGCGTGGGTGGGACAGGGGGGCTACGAGCAGTACTTC. It codes for CASSLAWVGQGGYEQYF.

This clonotype showed up just a few times. This chain connects TRBV7-9 to TRBJ1-4; D uncertain. CDR3 length: 13 amino acids. Between the trimmed V and J ends, which lost 11 bases and 0 bases, there was a span of 10 bases. Germline V CDR1 and CDR2: SEHNR, FQNEAQ (reference sequence). The CDR3 coding sequence is TGTGCCGGACGTGGTGCAACTAATGAAAAACTGTTTTTT. Protein: CAGRGATNEKLFF.

By sample share, this clonotype is medium-sized. The rearrangement uses TRBV12-3 or TRBV12-4 and TRBJ1-4; D is unclear. V lost 7 bases, J lost 8 bases, and 17 bases lay in between. CDR3 size: 14 residues. The CDR3 DNA sequence: TGTGCCAGCACGGACGAGGACCTTGGGGAAAAACTGTTTTTT. It translates to CASTDEDLGEKLFF.